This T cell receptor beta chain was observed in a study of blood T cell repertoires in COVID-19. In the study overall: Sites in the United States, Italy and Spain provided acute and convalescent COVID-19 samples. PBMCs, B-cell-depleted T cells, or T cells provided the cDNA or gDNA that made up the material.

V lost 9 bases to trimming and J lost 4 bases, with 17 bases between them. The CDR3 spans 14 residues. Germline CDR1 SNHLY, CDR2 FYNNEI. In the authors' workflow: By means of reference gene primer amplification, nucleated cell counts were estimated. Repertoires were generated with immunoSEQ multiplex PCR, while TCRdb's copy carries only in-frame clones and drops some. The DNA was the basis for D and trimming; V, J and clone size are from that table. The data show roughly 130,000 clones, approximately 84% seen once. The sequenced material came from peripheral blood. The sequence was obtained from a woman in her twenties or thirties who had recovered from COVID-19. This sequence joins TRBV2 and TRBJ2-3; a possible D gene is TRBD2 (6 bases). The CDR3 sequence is CASVLTSRSDTQYF. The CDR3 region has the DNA TGTGCCAGTGTACTGACTAGTCGGTCAGATACGCAGTATTTT.